One sample yielded the 12 T cell receptor beta chains listed below, sequenced in a study of neurological immune-mediated disorders. TCRdb re-called the 5' RACE reads through MiXCR, storing one row per CDR3 protein. Counted here are roughly 38,000 distinct CDR3 sequences, around 7.8% occurring once; the ten biggest clones make up 4.4%. Sequencing used PBMCs. The receptors come from a woman in her thirties or forties in good health.

This clonotype appeared many times. The chain has TRBV3-1 and TRBJ2-1; 14 bases agree with TRBD2. This CDR3 comprises 20 residues. CDR1 is LGHDT and CDR2 is YNNKEL in the germline V gene (reference sequence). V trimming: 1 base; J trimming: 4 bases; junction bases outside the gene matches: 12. CDR3 DNA sequence: TGTGCCAGCAGCCAAGTACCCGGTGGACTAGCGGGGGGATTATACAATGAGCAGTTCTTC. The encoded protein is CASSQVPGGLAGGLYNEQFF.

On this clonotype itself: Just one base apart from a much larger clone, this may be a read error. The J gene is TRBJ1-1, the V gene TRBV20-1, with 8 positions matching TRBD1. The germline V gene has CDR1 DFQATT and CDR2 SNEGSKA (reference sequence). The CDR3 consists of 13 residues. Written as DNA, the CDR3 is TGCAGGGCAACAGGGGGAAGGGTCACTGAAGATTTCTTT. Its translation: CRATGGRVTEDFF.

The chain links TRBV27 to TRBJ2-7; D might be TRBD1 (7 bases). The CDR3 sequence is 13 residues long. V shed 4 bases and J shed 6 bases, with 13 bases lying between them. The germline CDR1 and CDR2 sequences are MNHEY and SMNVEV (reference sequence). As DNA, the CDR3 is TGTGCCAGCAGTTACCAGGGGGGACCCGAGCAGTACTTC. Protein product: CASSYQGGPEQYF.

This clonotype was seen many times. The V call is TRBV29-1, the J call TRBJ1-1; 9 nucleotides align to TRBD1. The CDR3 covers 13 residues. Unmatched junction bases numbered 3, after V lost 6 bases and J lost 1 base. Germline V gene lookup returns CDR1 SQVTM and CDR2 ANQGSEA. The CDR3 nucleotides are TGCAGCGTCGACAGGGGGGGGAACACTGAAGCTTTCTTT. This sequence encodes CSVDRGGNTEAFF.

This clonotype has ten or more counts. The CDR3 here is CATSRASGGAGNEQFF. CDR3 nucleotide sequence: TGTGCCACCAGCAGAGCTAGCGGGGGGGCAGGAAATGAGCAGTTCTTC. V is TRBV15 and J is TRBJ2-1; 12 nucleotides line up with TRBD2. This CDR3 spans 16 amino acids. Germline-derived CDR1 and CDR2 are LNHNV and YYDKDF (reference sequence). The J segment lost 7 bases and the V segment lost 1 base, leaving 5 bases of the junction unmatched.

This clonotype was detected ten times or more. V gene TRBV20-1 combines with J gene TRBJ2-5; tentatively, D is TRBD1 (6 bases). Trimming shortened V by 0 bases and J by 4 bases, and 12 bases separated the two germline ends. This CDR3 has 14 residues. Germline V lookup: CDR1 DFQATT, CDR2 SNEGSKA (reference sequence). CDR3 in DNA: TGCAGTGCTAGAGAAGGACAGCGCAGAGAGACCCAGTACTTC. Its translation: CSAREGQRRETQYF.

This clonotype has ten or more counts. V and J are TRBV28 and TRBJ2-1; D is uncertain. Germline V gene data show CDR1 as MDHEN and CDR2 as SYDVKM. V lost 8 bases, J lost 4 bases, and 6 bases lay in between. The length of the CDR3 is 11 residues. The DNA of the CDR3 is TGTGCCAGCGACGGATACAATGAGCAGTTCTTC. Translated, it gives CASDGYNEQFF.

This clonotype has a count of ten or more. The J gene is TRBJ2-7, the V gene TRBV11-2, with D tentatively TRBD1 (5 bases). CDR1 and CDR2 from the germline V gene are SGHAT and FQNNGV. V was pared by 1 base and J by 3 bases, with 13 bases between. This CDR3 comprises 15 residues. CDR3 DNA sequence: TGTGCCAGCAGCTTAGGATTTATAACAGGCTACGAGCAGTACTTC. It specifies CASSLGFITGYEQYF.

This clonotype was seen ten or more times. The genes are TRBV2 and TRBJ2-1; 13 bases are a match to TRBD2. Germline V CDR1 and CDR2: SNHLY, FYNNEI. The trim removed 3 bases at V and 7 bases at J, leaving 6 bases unmatched. CDR3 length: 16 amino acids. CDR3 protein: CASSERTSGRLNEQFF. In DNA form, the CDR3 reads TGTGCCAGCAGTGAGCGGACTAGCGGGAGATTGAATGAGCAGTTCTTC.

This clonotype was counted at least ten times. The genes are TRBV12-3 or TRBV12-4 and TRBJ2-7; D is possibly TRBD2 (5 bases). V shed 3 bases and J shed 3 bases, with 6 bases lying between them. This CDR3 contains 12 residues. The CDR3 sequence: CASSFGSYEQYF. The DNA of the CDR3 is TGTGCCAGCAGTTTTGGGAGCTACGAGCAGTACTTC.

This clonotype has ten or more counts. The rearrangement uses TRBV20-1 and TRBJ2-7; 7 bases line up with TRBD1. The V and J ends lost 5 bases and 0 bases, in that order; junction bases with no gene match: 7. This CDR3 is built from 14 residues. Germline-derived CDR1 and CDR2 are DFQATT and SNEGSKA (reference sequence). The CDR3: CSALDRSASYEQYF. The CDR3 bases are TGCAGTGCTTTGGACAGGTCTGCCTCCTACGAGCAGTACTTC.

Ten or more counts support this clonotype. The V and J genes are TRBV7-9 and TRBJ2-5; D might be TRBD1 or TRBD2, each matching 5 bases. Between the trimmed V and J ends, which lost 3 bases and 5 bases, there was a span of 10 bases. Germline V gene lookup returns CDR1 SEHNR and CDR2 FQNEAQ (reference sequence). The CDR3 is 13 residues long. For the CDR3, the DNA is TGTGCCAGCAGCTTTCCGGGACGGGAGACCCAGTACTTC. This translates into CASSFPGRETQYF.